The TCR beta chain described here comes from a study of a mutant IDH1 vaccine in newly diagnosed glioma. Study information: Following radiotherapy alone, or alongside temozolomide cycles, vaccination was started after an interval of 4-6 weeks. Treated patients, averaging about 40 years, were 62.5% male and about 38% female. Previous care, which was radiotherapy, temozolomide, or both, most often involved both. Week 47 marked visit V13, whereas week 35 marked visit V12.

Time point meaning: week 47, end of study. Vaccination comprised doses that each held 300 ug of mutant IDH1 20-mer peptide, plus topical imiquimod. About this clone itself: Its cognate antigen is unknown.

This CDR3 comprises 15 residues. Looked up from germline, CDR1 is MNHEY and CDR2 is SVGAGI. J gave up 6 bases and V 4 bases, and 6 bases lay outside the gene matches. Method: immunoSEQ multiplex PCR; TCRdb's copy keeps in-frame clones and lacks some. The sample has tens of thousands of clones, around 92% seen once. The source is a woman aged 45-59 years with glioma. The chain has TRBV6-5 and TRBJ1-4; TRBD1 matches at 9 bases. This specimen was PBMCs, taken from a glioma patient whose treatment included an IDH1 peptide vaccine. The CDR3 here is CASSFYRGRDEKLFF. In DNA form, the CDR3 reads TGTGCCAGCAGTTTCTACAGGGGGCGCGATGAAAAACTGTTTTTT.